A selection of T cell receptor beta chains follows, all from one sample in a study of cytomegalovirus exposure and HLA in healthy donors. The repertoire was sequenced with immunoSEQ multiplex PCR; TCRdb's copy has only in-frame clones and lacks some. The sample lists about 130,000 clones; roughly 70% were seen once. The sequencing input was PBMCs. The receptor source for this set is a man aged 40-55 years in good health and CMV-seropositive. Both conserved end residues are part of each CDR3. The D gene is left open where the match is weak. For some rows the clone size is stated as once, few or many, or as a class when expanded; others skip it.

TRBD1 | TRBJ1-1 | . | TRBV2 | TGTGCCAGCAGAGAGACAGGGGTCCGGGGTACTGAAGCTTTCTTT | CASRETGVRGTEAFF
TRBD1 | TRBJ2-4 | . | TRBV5-4 | TGTGCCAGCAGCTTGCCGGGACAGACCTTTCAGTACTTC | CASSLPGQTFQYF
. | TRBJ1-2 | few | TRBV5-4 | TGTGCCAGCAGCCCGGGGCAGGGGCTTAACTATGGCTACACCTTC | CASSPGQGLNYGYTF
TRBD1 | TRBJ2-5 | . | TRBV25-1 | TGTGCCAGCAGACCCCCGGGACAGGGGAGGGAGACCCAGTACTTC | CASRPPGQGRETQYF
. | TRBJ2-7 | . | TRBV2 | TGTGCCAGCATTGACTTAATCCGCTCCTACGAGCAGTACTTC | CASIDLIRSYEQYF
. | TRBJ1-4 | . | TRBV5-4 | TGTGCCAGCAGTTCGGTAGGGGGTATGGCTAATGAAAAACTGTTTTTT | CASSSVGGMANEKLFF
. | TRBJ2-1 | few | TRBV2 | TGTGCCAGCAGCGCAGGGGACAATGAGCAGTTCTTC | CASSAGDNEQFF
. | TRBJ2-7 | . | TRBV27 | TGTGCCAGCAGTTGGGCCGCTAGCAGGCTCTACGAGCAGTACTTC | CASSWAASRLYEQYF
TRBD2 | TRBJ2-7 | . | TRBV28 | TGTGCCAGCACAGAGACTAGCGGGAGAATGTCGCAGTACTTC | CASTETSGRMSQYF
TRBD2 | TRBJ2-7 | . | TRBV5-1 | TGCGCCAGCAGCTTGGGAGTGGGGGGGAGCTCCTACGAGCAGTACTTC | CASSLGVGGSSYEQYF
. | TRBJ2-7 | . | TRBV11-1 | TGTGCCAGCAGCTTAGGGAGGGGGCCGAACTACGAGCAGTACTTC | CASSLGRGPNYEQYF
. | TRBJ1-4 | . | TRBV7-9 | TGTGCCAGCAGCTTTCTAACAGACGGTGAAAAACTGTTTTTT | CASSFLTDGEKLFF
TRBD2 | TRBJ2-1 | . | TRBV11-1 | TGTGCCAGCAGCCGTACAGGGACTAGATTCTACAATGAGCAGTTCTTC | CASSRTGTRFYNEQFF
TRBD1 | TRBJ1-5 | . | TRBV4-1 | TGCGCCAGCAGCCAACCCGACAGGGGGCGCAATCAGCCCCAGCATTTT | CASSQPDRGRNQPQHF
TRBD2 | TRBJ2-1 | . | TRBV5-1 | TGCGCCAGCAGCCCGAGACTAGCGGGAGGTGGCAATGAGCAGTTCTTC | CASSPRLAGGGNEQFF